The following is a T cell receptor (beta chain) sequence with its context. This record comes from a study of blood T cell repertoires in COVID-19. The CDR3 has 15 residues. Germline CDR1 and CDR2: MNHEY and SMNVEV (reference sequence). V lost 2 bases to trimming and J lost 5 bases, with 13 bases between them. Those who participated ranged in age from about 18 to 89 years and resided in 20 to 25 US areas. The table came from immunoSEQ multiplex PCR; TCRdb's copy has only in-frame clones and leaves some out. The table includes 300,000 to 400,000 clones, less than 85% detected once. The rearrangement joins TRBV27 to TRBJ1-5, with a possible D match to TRBD1 (5 bases). The receptor comes from a woman between 25 and 40 years old who had been exposed to COVID-19. The sequenced sample was PBMCs or T cells enriched from blood (not recorded which). The CDR3 sequence is CASSLSRGGDQPQHF. In nucleotides, the CDR3 is TGTGCCAGCAGTTTAAGTCGCGGGGGGGATCAGCCCCAGCATTTT.